The 24 T cell receptor beta chains below were found in one sample sequenced in a study of PD-1 blockade in classical Hodgkin lymphoma. As for time point: cycle 4 day 1 (C4D1), after about 6 weeks of nivolumab. With no exception, relapse followed autologous stem cell transplantation in all patients, and brentuximab vedotin exposure varied. Repertoires were generated with immunoSEQ multiplex PCR, while TCRdb's copy carries only in-frame clones and drops some. The data show tens of thousands of clones, about 90% seen once. This specimen consisted of peripheral blood mononuclear cells (PBMCs), obtained before the fourth cycle of nivolumab. These receptors originate from a human donor with classical Hodgkin lymphoma.

V is TRBV11-2 and J is TRBJ2-5; D assignment may be TRBD1 or TRBD2 (5 bases each). CDR1 is SGHAT and CDR2 is FQNNGV in the germline V gene. This CDR3 is 15 amino acids long. Trimming pared 0 bases from V and 7 bases from J, leaving 15 bases between. This CDR3 reads CASSLDAGTGRTQYF. In DNA form, the CDR3 reads TGTGCCAGCAGCTTAGATGCCGGGACCGGTAGGACCCAGTACTTC.

The chain uses TRBV7-9 and TRBJ2-3; D is possibly TRBD1 or TRBD2 (6 bases each). This CDR3 is built from 15 residues. Germline V gene data show CDR1 as SEHNR and CDR2 as FQNEAQ (reference sequence). V was pared by 5 bases and J by 0 bases, with 12 bases between. CDR3 coding DNA: TGTGCCAGCAGCCCCGGGGGCCTTAGCACAGATACGCAGTATTTT. Translating it yields CASSPGGLSTDTQYF.

The chain combines TRBV19 with TRBJ2-1; D gene uncertain. The CDR3 has 14 amino acids. Germline values: CDR1 LNHDA, CDR2 SQIVND (reference sequence). V was shortened by 1 base and J by 4 bases, with 8 bases between the two germline ends. CDR3 residues: CASSIGVLYNEQFF. CDR3 nucleotides: TGTGCCAGTAGTATAGGGGTCCTATACAATGAGCAGTTCTTC. The entire variable domain, with the rest obtained from reference TRBV19 and TRBJ2-1, is as follows: DGGITQSPKYLFRKEGQNVTLSCEQNLNHDAMYWYRQDPGQGLRLIYYSQIVNDFQKGDIAEGYSVSREKKESFPLTVTSAQKNPTAFYLCASSIGVLYNEQFFGPGTRLTVL.

The chain carries TRBV9 and TRBJ2-5; TRBD2 aligns across 8 bases. The CDR3 loop spans 15 amino acids. From germline, CDR1 is SGDLS and CDR2 YYNGEE. Trimming cost V 4 bases and J 5 bases; bases outside gene matches: 10. The CDR3 loop reads CASSPAGAPAETQYF. For the CDR3, the DNA is TGTGCCAGCAGCCCAGCGGGGGCTCCTGCTGAGACCCAGTACTTC.

The chain links TRBV11-2 to TRBJ2-7; D gene uncertain. Germline V gene data show CDR1 as SGHAT and CDR2 as FQNNGV. V was shortened by 0 bases and J by 2 bases, with 5 bases between the two germline ends. There are 13 residues in the CDR3. The CDR3 loop reads CASSLDGPYEQYF. CDR3 nucleotides: TGTGCCAGCAGCTTAGATGGCCCCTACGAGCAGTACTTC.

The V and J genes are TRBV7-9 and TRBJ2-7, with 8 nucleotides matching TRBD1. Per germline, CDR1 SEHNR and CDR2 FQNEAQ (reference sequence). Trimming removed 5 bases from V and 3 bases from J; junction bases left unmatched: 6. The CDR3 is 14 residues long. CDR3 sequence: CASSGGQGNYEQYF. CDR3 bases: TGTGCCAGCAGCGGAGGACAGGGCAACTACGAGCAGTACTTC.

The gene calls are TRBV2 and TRBJ1-5, with unresolved D. The CDR3 is 15 residues long. Trimming removed 10 bases from V and 2 bases from J, with 18 bases in between. Germline loops: CDR1 SNHLY, CDR2 FYNNEI. The chain's CDR3 is CANGYPDGGNQPQHF. Written as DNA, the CDR3 is TGTGCCAACGGGTACCCGGACGGCGGCAATCAGCCCCAGCATTTT. Full variable domain (outside the CDR3, taken from reference TRBV2 and TRBJ1-5): EPEVTQTPSHQVTQMGQEVILRCVPISNHLYFYWYRQILGQKVEFLVSFYNNEISEKSEIFDDQFSVERPDGSNFTLKIRSTKLEDSAMYFCANGYPDGGNQPQHFGDGTRLSIL.

V is TRBV28 and J is TRBJ1-5, with 8 bases that match TRBD1. The V segment lost 6 bases and the J segment 9 bases; nucleotides outside the gene matches: 13. Germline CDR1 is MDHEN and CDR2 is SYDVKM. CDR3 length equals 15 residues. CDR3: CASSPDRGESRPQHF. DNA of the CDR3: TGTGCCAGCAGCCCTGACAGGGGCGAAAGTAGGCCCCAGCATTTT. The full variable domain, completed using reference TRBV28 and TRBJ1-5, is DVKVTQSSRYLVKRTGEKVFLECVQDMDHENMFWYRQDPGLGLRLIYFSYDVKMKEKGDIPEGYSVSREKKERFSLILESASTNQTSMYLCASSPDRGESRPQHFGDGTRLSIL.

V is TRBV13 and J is TRBJ1-1; D call uncertain. The ends were cut back, 1 base at V and 3 bases at J, with 12 bases in the middle. The germline CDR1 and CDR2 sequences are PRHDT and FYEKMQ (reference sequence). The CDR3 covers 15 residues. CDR3 in DNA: TGTGCCAGCAGCTTAGAGAAGGATCCCTACACTGAAGCTTTCTTT. Translating gives CASSLEKDPYTEAFF.

The rearrangement joins TRBV6-1 to TRBJ2-5; a possible D gene is TRBD2 (6 bases). V lost 7 bases, J lost 2 bases, and 11 bases lay in between. Germline V gene lookup returns CDR1 MNHNS and CDR2 SASEGT. There are 13 residues in the CDR3. DNA of the CDR3: TGTGCCAGCAACCCGACTAGACAAGAGACCCAGTACTTC. It specifies CASNPTRQETQYF.

The V gene is TRBV4-1, the J gene TRBJ2-5; D call uncertain. Germline lookup yields CDR1 MGHRA and CDR2 YSYEKL. This CDR3 is built from 13 residues. V lost 0 bases and J 5 bases, leaving 7 bases between the germline ends. Here the CDR3 reads CASSQDLRETQYF. As DNA, the CDR3 is TGCGCCAGCAGCCAAGATCTTCGGGAGACCCAGTACTTC.

J is TRBJ2-1 and V is TRBV7-8; D is unclear. Trimming stripped 1 base from V and 0 bases from J, with 7 bases between. The germline CDR1 and CDR2 sequences are SGHVS and FQNEAQ. This CDR3 region has 15 residues. The CDR3 here is CASSLVPNSYNEQFF. Here the CDR3 DNA reads TGTGCCAGCAGCTTAGTTCCTAACTCCTACAATGAGCAGTTCTTC. Looking up the rest from reference TRBV7-8 and TRBJ2-1 gives the full variable domain: GAGVSQSPRYKVAKRGQDVALRCDPISGHVSLFWYQQALGQGPEFLTYFQNEAQLDKSGLPSDRFFAERPEGSVSTLKIQRTQQEDSAVYLCASSLVPNSYNEQFFGPGTRLTVL.

The chain joins TRBV5-1 to TRBJ2-7; D is possibly TRBD2 (6 bases). With 1 base removed from V and 2 bases from J, the gap between germline ends came to 19 bases. CDR1 is SGHRS, CDR2 YFSETQ, per germline. The CDR3 loop spans 17 amino acids. CDR3: CASSLWGWGELPYEQYF. The CDR3 DNA sequence: TGCGCCAGCAGCTTGTGGGGCTGGGGGGAGCTTCCCTACGAGCAGTACTTC. Drawing the rest from reference TRBV5-1 and TRBJ2-7, the complete variable domain is KAGVTQTPRYLIKTRGQQVTLSCSPISGHRSVSWYQQTPGQGLQFLFEYFSETQRNKGNFPGRFSGRQFSNSRSEMNVSTLELGDSALYLCASSLWGWGELPYEQYFGPGTRLTVT.

In this sample, this clone turned up once. This rearrangement joins TRBV12-5 to TRBJ2-3; the D is unclear. The germline CDR1 and CDR2 sequences are LGHNT and FRNRAP. V lost 3 bases and J 8 bases, leaving 9 bases between the germline ends. The CDR3 totals 12 residues. The CDR3 DNA sequence: TGTGCTAGTGGTTTAATTGATGTTACGCAGTATTTT. This translates into CASGLIDVTQYF.

A single count supports this clone. V and J are TRBV6-6 and TRBJ2-1, with D unresolved. Trimming stripped 2 bases from V and 7 bases from J, with 6 bases between. Germline V gene data show CDR1 as MNHNY and CDR2 as SVGAGI (reference sequence). The CDR3 runs to 12 residues. The CDR3 sequence is CASSYPRNEQFF. The CDR3 coding sequence is TGTGCCAGCAGTTACCCCCGTAATGAGCAGTTCTTC.

V is TRBV19 and J is TRBJ1-2, with D perhaps TRBD1 (5 bases). The CDR3 length is 14 residues. Germline V gene data show CDR1 as LNHDA and CDR2 as SQIVND (reference sequence). The germline V and J ends were trimmed by 6 bases and 1 base, with 12 bases remaining between them. The CDR3 spells CASSSGSVNYGYTF. CDR3 in DNA: TGTGCCAGTAGCTCAGGGAGTGTTAACTATGGCTACACCTTC.

This chain joins TRBV20-1 and TRBJ1-4; D gene unclear. CDR1 is DFQATT and CDR2 is SNEGSKA in the germline V gene (reference sequence). V lost 1 base to trimming and J lost 8 bases, with 2 bases between them. The CDR3 has 10 residues. The CDR3 DNA follows: TGCAGTGCTAGAGGGGAAAAACTGTTTTTT. Protein: CSARGEKLFF.

This sequence joins TRBV19 and TRBJ1-5; D remains ambiguous. Trimming took 3 bases from V and 6 from J, leaving 12 bases between them. The CDR3 runs 14 residues. Germline V gives CDR1 LNHDA, CDR2 SQIVND (reference sequence). The CDR3 region has the DNA TGTGCCAGTAGTATCCCCGGTGAGAGTCAGCCCCAGCATTTT. Its protein product is CASSIPGESQPQHF.

The chain uses TRBV30 and TRBJ2-3; 8 bases map to TRBD2. Germline CDR1 and CDR2: GTSNPN and SVGIG (reference sequence). Trimming removed 1 base from V and 2 bases from J; junction bases left unmatched: 2. The CDR3 has 14 amino acids. The CDR3 sequence is CAWSAGLATDTQYF. The CDR3, as DNA: TGTGCCTGGAGTGCAGGACTAGCCACAGATACGCAGTATTTT. Full variable domain (rest looked up from reference TRBV30 and TRBJ2-3): SQTIHQWPATLVQPVGSPLSLECTVEGTSNPNLYWYRQAAGRGLQLLFYSVGIGQISSEVPQNLSASRPQDRQFILSSKKLLLSDSGFYLCAWSAGLATDTQYFGPGTRLTVL.

The chain employs TRBV30 and TRBJ1-1, with unresolved D. Germline V lookup: CDR1 GTSNPN, CDR2 SVGIG (reference sequence). The CDR3 runs 11 residues. The ends were cut back, 2 bases at V and 7 bases at J, with 8 bases in the middle. The chain's CDR3 is CAWSLEIEAFF. The DNA of the CDR3 is TGTGCCTGGAGTTTGGAGATTGAAGCTTTCTTT. The variable domain in full, with the rest retrieved from reference TRBV30 and TRBJ1-1, is SQTIHQWPATLVQPVGSPLSLECTVEGTSNPNLYWYRQAAGRGLQLLFYSVGIGQISSEVPQNLSASRPQDRQFILSSKKLLLSDSGFYLCAWSLEIEAFFGQGTRLTVV.

The sample holds a few counts of this clone. The chain recombines TRBV7-6 with TRBJ1-5; D not certain. This CDR3 region has 15 residues. Germline V lookup: CDR1 SGHVS, CDR2 FNYEAQ. V was pared by 2 bases and J by 7 bases, with 15 bases between. The CDR3 DNA reads TGTGCCAGCAGCTTAAGTACCGCATTCGGGCAGCCCCAGCATTTT. This codes for CASSLSTAFGQPQHF. Combining the CDR3 with reference TRBV7-6 and TRBJ1-5 gives the whole variable domain GAGVSQSPRYKVTKRGQDVALRCDPISGHVSLYWYRQALGQGPEFLTYFNYEAQQDKSGLPNDRFSAERPEGSISTLTIQRTEQRDSAMYRCASSLSTAFGQPQHFGDGTRLSIL.

J is TRBJ2-5 and V is TRBV6-5; 7 positions agree with TRBD2. The V segment lost 10 bases and the J segment 5 bases; nucleotides outside the gene matches: 4. This CDR3 has 11 residues. Germline V lookup: CDR1 MNHEY, CDR2 SVGAGI. The CDR3 reads CATTSVETQYF. DNA of the CDR3: TGTGCCACAACTAGCGTCGAGACCCAGTACTTC.

This chain joins TRBV9 and TRBJ1-2, with D possibly TRBD1 on 5 matching bases. The CDR3 is 16 residues long. V was cut by 0 bases and J by 5 bases, with 17 bases left in between. From germline, CDR1 is SGDLS and CDR2 YYNGEE. CDR3 amino acids: CASSVANRQISYGYTF. In DNA form, the CDR3 reads TGTGCCAGCAGCGTAGCTAACCGACAGATTTCTTATGGCTACACCTTC.

The chain employs TRBV5-6 and TRBJ1-2; the D is unclear. CDR1 and CDR2 from the germline V gene are SGHDT and YYEEEE. V lost 0 bases to trimming and J lost 2 bases, with 11 bases between them. The CDR3 length is 15 residues. Written as DNA, the CDR3 is TGTGCCAGCAGCTTGGGCCCGGACGTCAACTATGGCTACACCTTC. Protein: CASSLGPDVNYGYTF.